The 23 T cell receptor beta chains listed next were all sequenced from one sample in a study of OX40 agonist ivuxolimab in advanced cancers. Sequencing used immunoSEQ multiplex PCR; TCRdb keeps in-frame clones, though not all of them. The sample gives about 80,000 clones, about four fifths of which show up once; about 25% is in the top ten. The sample consisted of CD4+ or CD8+ T cells sorted from blood, taken in a trial of the OX40 agonist ivuxolimab. The receptors come from an adult with an advanced solid tumor such as melanoma, head and neck, liver or kidney cancer.

V and J are TRBV30 and TRBJ1-3; D gene unclear. Between the trimmed V and J ends, which lost 3 bases and 4 bases, there was a span of 19 bases. This CDR3 is 16 amino acids long. The germline V gene encodes CDR1 GTSNPN and CDR2 SVGIG (reference sequence). The CDR3 reads CAWRGLGIPTGNTIYF. DNA of the CDR3: TGTGCCTGGAGGGGCCTAGGGATCCCCACGGGAAACACCATATATTTT.

The rearrangement links TRBV6-1 to TRBJ1-6, with 7 bases aligning to TRBD1. The V segment lost 7 bases and the J segment 7 bases; nucleotides outside the gene matches: 7. Germline V gives CDR1 MNHNS, CDR2 SASEGT. The CDR3 extends over 14 amino acids. The CDR3 protein is CASTLGQENSPLHF. DNA for the CDR3: TGTGCCAGCACACTCGGACAGGAAAATTCACCCCTCCACTTT.

The sample holds one count of this clone. The chain combines TRBV19 with TRBJ1-1, with TRBD1 identical over 9 bases. CDR1 and CDR2 (germline): LNHDA, SQIVND (reference sequence). V was pared by 5 bases and J by 3 bases, with 10 bases of the junction left unmatched. The CDR3 loop spans 16 amino acids. CDR3 in amino acids: CASSPRWTGAYTEAFF. The CDR3 DNA reads TGTGCCAGTAGTCCCAGATGGACAGGGGCCTACACTGAAGCTTTCTTT.

The chain combines TRBV5-1 with TRBJ1-1; TRBD1 might be the D (5 bases). The germline CDR1 and CDR2 sequences are SGHRS and YFSETQ. Trimming removed 2 bases at V and 3 bases at J, with 17 bases between. This CDR3 contains 16 residues. The CDR3 DNA follows: TGCGCCAGCAGCTTTAGTCCCACTCGGGGGGACACTGAAGCTTTCTTT. Translated, it gives CASSFSPTRGDTEAFF.

The chain is built from TRBV18 and TRBJ1-3; D unresolved. The CDR3 spans 14 residues. Germline V gene data show CDR1 as KGHSH and CDR2 as LQKENI. V was shortened by 3 bases and J by 3 bases, with 9 bases between the two germline ends. Here the CDR3 DNA reads TGTGCCAGCTCACCGATGGTGTTTGGAAACACCATATATTTT. Protein product: CASSPMVFGNTIYF.

The chain combines TRBV27 with TRBJ1-5; D ambiguous. Germline V lookup: CDR1 MNHEY, CDR2 SMNVEV (reference sequence). Deletions cut 5 bases from V and 0 bases from J, with 17 bases between. This CDR3 has 17 amino acids. The CDR3 sequence: CASSLLPGLDSNQPQHF. The DNA of the CDR3 is TGTGCCAGCAGTCTGTTACCCGGACTAGATAGCAATCAGCCCCAGCATTTT.

This rearrangement joins TRBV6-5 to TRBJ1-3, with TRBD1 matching over 8 bases. The junction had 6 bases not matched to a gene; V was cut back by 6 bases and J by 2 bases. CDR3 length: 15 amino acids. CDR1 is MNHEY, CDR2 SVGAGI, per germline. DNA of the CDR3: TGTGCCAGCAGCTGGTCAGGGGGCCCTGGAAACACCATATATTTT. Translated: CASSWSGGPGNTIYF.

CDR3 loop: CATSSGTGRTYEQYF. The CDR3 nucleotides read TGTGCCACCAGCAGCGGGACAGGGAGAACCTACGAGCAGTACTTC. The chain links TRBV15 to TRBJ2-7; 9 nucleotides agree with TRBD1. Trimming removed 3 bases from V and 2 bases from J; junction bases left unmatched: 5. In germline, CDR1 is LNHNV, CDR2 YYDKDF (reference sequence). This CDR3 contains 15 residues.

The V gene is TRBV7-2, the J gene TRBJ1-2; perhaps TRBD1 as D (5 bases). Germline CDR1 is SGHTA and CDR2 is FQGNSA. Trimming left V 1 base short and J 8 bases short, with 8 bases between. The CDR3 covers 12 residues. CDR3 sequence: CASSLVAGGYTF. CDR3 in DNA: TGTGCCAGCAGCTTAGTGGCAGGGGGCTACACCTTC.

This clone was seen only once. This sequence joins TRBV2 and TRBJ1-1; D remains ambiguous. CDR1 SNHLY and CDR2 FYNNEI come from the germline V gene. Trimming stripped 8 bases from V and 2 bases from J, with 12 bases between. CDR3 length: 13 amino acids. Here the CDR3 DNA reads TGTGCCAGCCGGGTTATCGGTAACACTGAAGCTTTCTTT. It is translated as CASRVIGNTEAFF.

The J gene is TRBJ2-2, the V gene TRBV11-2; no firm D call. The germline CDR1 and CDR2 sequences are SGHAT and FQNNGV. This CDR3 has 13 residues. Trimming stripped 5 bases from V and 0 bases from J, with 4 bases between. The CDR3 is CASSPTNTGELFF. CDR3 nucleotides: TGTGCCAGCAGCCCGACGAACACCGGGGAGCTGTTTTTT.

The rearrangement links TRBV7-2 to TRBJ1-2; TRBD1 is a possible D gene (5 bases). The V and J ends lost 6 bases and 5 bases respectively, with 13 bases between them. Germline lookup yields CDR1 SGHTA and CDR2 FQGNSA. The CDR3 totals 13 residues. Here the CDR3 DNA reads TGTGCCAGCAGTTCAGACAGACGGTATGGCTACACCTTC. This encodes CASSSDRRYGYTF. The complete variable domain, with remaining parts taken from reference TRBV7-2 and TRBJ1-2, reads GAGVSQSPSNKVTEKGKDVELRCDPISGHTALYWYRQSLGQGLEFLIYFQGNSAPDKSGLPSDRFSAERTGGSVSTLTIQRTQQEDSAVYLCASSSDRRYGYTFGSGTRLTVV.

This chain links TRBV7-9 with TRBJ2-2; D is uncertain. Trimming took 2 bases from V and 7 from J, leaving 5 bases between them. CDR1 is SEHNR, CDR2 FQNEAQ, per germline (reference sequence). The length of the CDR3 is 12 residues. The CDR3 DNA reads as TGTGCCAGCAGCTTACCCTTCGGGGAGCTGTTTTTT. This gives the protein CASSLPFGELFF. The variable domain in full, completed from reference TRBV7-9 and TRBJ2-2, reads DTGVSQNPRHKITKRGQNVTFRCDPISEHNRLYWYRQTLGQGPEFLTYFQNEAQLEKSRLLSDRFSAERPKGSFSTLEIQRTEQGDSAMYLCASSLPFGELFFGEGSRLTVL.

This sequence joins TRBV21-1 and TRBJ2-7; the DNA was not compared with TRBD2, the D call given in the table. TRBV21-1 counts as a pseudogene. The CDR3 spans 15 residues. The CDR3 DNA sequence: TGTGCCAGCACCGGACTAGCGGGTAGCTCCTACGAGCAGTACTTC. Encoded protein: CASTGLAGSSYEQYF.

The chain links TRBV4-1 to TRBJ2-5; possible D gene TRBD1, 5 bases. This CDR3 has 18 residues. The germline V gene encodes CDR1 MGHRA and CDR2 YSYEKL. The ends were cut back, 0 bases at V and 4 bases at J, with 21 bases in the middle. The CDR3 protein is CASSQDVVRWGPVETQYF. CDR3 DNA: TGCGCCAGCAGCCAAGACGTGGTAAGGTGGGGCCCAGTAGAGACCCAGTACTTC.

This clone was picked up many times. This chain connects TRBV5-1 to TRBJ2-2, with 7 bases fitting TRBD2. The CDR3 has 16 amino acids. Germline V gene sequence: CDR1 SGHRS, CDR2 YFSETQ. The ends lost 1 base at V and 3 bases at J; junction bases unmatched: 6. CDR3 bases: TGCGCCAGCAGCTTGACGACTAGCAGACACACCGGGGAGCTGTTTTTT. It specifies CASSLTTSRHTGELFF.

This clone has a single count. V and J are TRBV4-1 and TRBJ2-7, with a possible D match to TRBD1 (6 bases). This CDR3 spans 13 amino acids. Germline values: CDR1 MGHRA, CDR2 YSYEKL. Trimming pared 3 bases from V and 3 bases from J, leaving 9 bases between. In DNA, the CDR3 is TGCGCCAGCAGCCAGAGGGACATCTACGAGCAGTACTTC. Protein sequence: CASSQRDIYEQYF.

This clone showed up just a few times. This chain links TRBV2 with TRBJ2-7, with 14 bases that match TRBD2. Losses at the gene ends were 5 bases for V and 0 bases for J; bases not matched to a gene: 6. This CDR3 contains 17 residues. CDR1 and CDR2 (germline): SNHLY, FYNNEI. The CDR3 spells CASSPGLAGDRSYEQYF. CDR3 DNA sequence: TGTGCCAGCAGTCCGGGACTAGCGGGGGACCGCTCCTACGAGCAGTACTTC.

This chain joins TRBV2 and TRBJ2-3, with TRBD2 matching over 8 bases. J was trimmed by 3 bases and V by 3 bases; bases with no gene match: 5. There are 15 residues in the CDR3. Germline loops: CDR1 SNHLY, CDR2 FYNNEI. The CDR3 DNA reads as TGTGCCAGCAGTGACGTTGCGGGGGGTACAGATACGCAGTATTTT. It codes for CASSDVAGGTDTQYF.

The chain combines TRBV2 with TRBJ2-1; TRBD2 aligns across 7 bases. V lost 6 bases and J lost 4; bases outside the gene matches: 9. This CDR3 comprises 15 residues. Germline CDR1 is SNHLY and CDR2 is FYNNEI. CDR3 nucleotides: TGTGCCAGCAGGGACCCGGGGGGACCTTACAATGAGCAGTTCTTC. This translates into CASRDPGGPYNEQFF.

The V call is TRBV2, the J call TRBJ2-1; D is unclear. The V gene's germline CDR1 is SNHLY and CDR2 FYNNEI. This CDR3 has 10 residues. V lost 6 bases, J lost 10 bases, and 7 bases lay in between. CDR3 DNA sequence: TGTGCCAGCAGCCTCGGGGAGCAGTTCTTC. It codes for CASSLGEQFF.

This clone appeared a few times. The chain couples TRBV18 to TRBJ1-5, with TRBD1 matching 8 bases. The CDR3 is 15 residues long. Germline assignment: CDR1 KGHSH and CDR2 LQKENI. V gave up 3 bases and J gave up 6 bases; unmatched junction bases: 7. CDR3 DNA sequence: TGTGCCAGCTCACCGACGACAGGGGTTGGTCAGCCCCAGCATTTT. Protein product: CASSPTTGVGQPQHF.

The chain has TRBV5-1 and TRBJ2-7; either TRBD1 or TRBD2 may supply D (6 bases each). The CDR3 sequence is 15 residues long. The V and J ends lost 0 bases and 5 bases respectively, with 15 bases between them. CDR1 and CDR2 from the germline V gene are SGHRS and YFSETQ. The CDR3 here is CASSLVGGRANEQYF. The CDR3 bases are TGCGCCAGCAGCTTGGTAGGGGGGAGAGCTAACGAGCAGTACTTC.